This T cell receptor (beta chain) is from a study of regulatory T cells in long-lasting Graves disease. Study in general: By definition, persistent Graves' disease involved antithyroid drugs for over 5 years alongside positive TSH receptor antibodies. Study results and limitations: Persistent patients had more shared public clonotypes (about 2,800) than new patients (just over 950).

As concerns this clonotype: Its antigen remains unidentified.

The ends lost 5 bases at V and 2 bases at J; junction bases unmatched: 14. The germline V gene encodes CDR1 SGHAT and CDR2 FQDESV (reference sequence). This CDR3 is 18 amino acids long. Building of the TCR beta libraries involved iRepertoire HTBI primers and Arm-PCR of CDR3 regions. Each CDR3 protein is one row after TCRdb ran MiXCR on the multiplex PCR reads. The repertoire includes 300,000 to 350,000 distinct CDR3 sequences, 15% to 20% of them detected once, and about 29% sits in the top ten. The time point denotes: persistent/refractory GD, antithyroid drugs over 5 years with positive TRAb. PBMC RNA served as the TCR library source. Graves' disease diagnosis followed American Thyroid Association guidelines.

The clonotype comes from a female donor with Graves disease. Source: peripheral blood mononuclear cells (PBMCs), taken when the disease was refractory, from a patient treated with antithyroid drugs. The V gene is TRBV11-1, the J gene TRBJ2-2; TRBD2 agrees at 7 bases. The DNA of the CDR3 is TGTGCCAGCAGCCCGGGAACGCTAGCGGCTTTCAACACCGGGGAGCTGTTTTTT. It specifies CASSPGTLAAFNTGELFF.